These T cell receptor beta chains were read from a single sample in a study of blood T cell repertoires in COVID-19. Generated by immunoSEQ multiplex PCR, the TCRdb table keeps only in-frame clones and is missing some. The sample lists 250,000 to 300,000 clones, roughly 90% occurring once. Material for sequencing was PBMCs or T cells enriched from blood (not recorded which). These receptors all stem from a woman in her 30s who had recovered from COVID-19. Both conserved end residues are part of each CDR3. A D gene is named only where the DNA matches it firmly. Clone size, where shown, is once, few, many, or a class for clones that have expanded.

clone size: few; D gene: TRBD2; V gene: TRBV7-2; J gene: TRBJ2-1; CDR3 DNA: TGTGCCAGCAGTTCACCGGGACTAGCGGGGGGTAGCTCCTACAATGAGCAGTTCTTC; CDR3 protein: CASSSPGLAGGSSYNEQFF
clone size: -; D gene: TRBD1; V gene: TRBV6-1; J gene: TRBJ1-5; CDR3 DNA: TGTGCCAGCAGTGAACAGGGGGGCAATCAGCCCCAGCATTTT; CDR3 protein: CASSEQGGNQPQHF
clone size: -; D gene: -; V gene: TRBV6-5; J gene: TRBJ2-1; CDR3 DNA: TGTGCCAGCGGACATCACAATGAGCAGTTCTTC; CDR3 protein: CASGHHNEQFF
clone size: -; D gene: -; V gene: TRBV6-5; J gene: TRBJ2-7; CDR3 DNA: TGTGCCAGCAGGGCCGCAGGGGATGGCTACGAGCAGTACTTC; CDR3 protein: CASRAAGDGYEQYF
clone size: once; D gene: -; V gene: TRBV30; J gene: TRBJ1-5; CDR3 DNA: TGTGCCTGGAGCGATAAGACAGGAAATCAGCCCCAGCATTTT; CDR3 protein: CAWSDKTGNQPQHF
clone size: -; D gene: -; V gene: TRBV19; J gene: TRBJ2-4; CDR3 DNA: TGTGCCAGTAGTATAGACAGAGCCAAAAACATTCAGTACTTC; CDR3 protein: CASSIDRAKNIQYF
clone size: -; D gene: -; V gene: TRBV2; J gene: TRBJ1-1; CDR3 DNA: TGTGCCAGCAGTGGAGGCGGGGGCCAAACTGAAGCTTTCTTT; CDR3 protein: CASSGGGGQTEAFF
clone size: -; D gene: -; V gene: TRBV3-1/TRBV3-2; J gene: TRBJ2-5; CDR3 DNA: TGTGCCAGCAGCCAGGGGGCCATAGAGACCCAGTACTTC; CDR3 protein: CASSQGAIETQYF
clone size: -; D gene: TRBD1; V gene: TRBV4-3; J gene: TRBJ1-6; CDR3 DNA: TGCGCCAGCAGCCAAGAGATAGGACAGGGCTTTGGGTCACCCCTCCACTTT; CDR3 protein: CASSQEIGQGFGSPLHF
clone size: -; D gene: -; V gene: TRBV3-1/TRBV3-2; J gene: TRBJ2-3; CDR3 DNA: TGTGCCAGCAGCCCGGGAATAGATACGCAGTATTTT; CDR3 protein: CASSPGIDTQYF
clone size: -; D gene: TRBD1; V gene: TRBV30; J gene: TRBJ1-6; CDR3 DNA: TGTGCCTGGAGGATCGCCGGGACAGGGCGTTCACCCCTCCACTTT; CDR3 protein: CAWRIAGTGRSPLHF
clone size: -; D gene: TRBD2; V gene: TRBV19; J gene: TRBJ2-3; CDR3 DNA: TGTGCCAGTAGTAAACTAGCGGGAGGGCTTATCGGAGATACGCAGTATTTT; CDR3 protein: CASSKLAGGLIGDTQYF
clone size: -; D gene: -; V gene: TRBV25-1; J gene: TRBJ2-1; CDR3 DNA: TGTGCCAGCAGACCTGTCGCGACACCCGACAATGAGCAGTTCTTC; CDR3 protein: CASRPVATPDNEQFF
clone size: -; D gene: -; V gene: TRBV5-4; J gene: TRBJ2-3; CDR3 DNA: TGTGCCAGCAGCTCTACGGGGGGCCCGAGCACAGATACGCAGTATTTT; CDR3 protein: CASSSTGGPSTDTQYF
clone size: -; D gene: TRBD2; V gene: TRBV27; J gene: TRBJ2-3; CDR3 DNA: TGTGCCAGCGGGCTACTAGCGGGGGGGCGAGGAAGGCAGTATTTT; CDR3 protein: CASGLLAGGRGRQYF
clone size: -; D gene: TRBD2; V gene: TRBV5-1; J gene: TRBJ2-3; CDR3 DNA: TGCGCCAGCAGCTTGGGGGGAGGGACAGATACGCAGTATTTT; CDR3 protein: CASSLGGGTDTQYF
clone size: -; D gene: TRBD2; V gene: TRBV27; J gene: TRBJ2-1; CDR3 DNA: TGTGCCAGCAGTTTAGGGACTAGGATAAATGAGCAGTTCTTC; CDR3 protein: CASSLGTRINEQFF
clone size: -; D gene: TRBD2; V gene: TRBV19; J gene: TRBJ2-1; CDR3 DNA: TGTGCCAGTATGAAGGCGCGGGGACTAGCGGGAGACAATGAGCAGTTCTTC; CDR3 protein: CASMKARGLAGDNEQFF
clone size: -; D gene: -; V gene: TRBV7-3; J gene: TRBJ2-5; CDR3 DNA: TGTGCCAGCAGCTTAACGGGGGGGCACCAAGAGACCCAGTACTTC; CDR3 protein: CASSLTGGHQETQYF
clone size: -; D gene: -; V gene: TRBV28; J gene: TRBJ2-3; CDR3 DNA: TGTGCCAGCAGTTTCGTGACTACAAGCACAGATACGCAGTATTTT; CDR3 protein: CASSFVTTSTDTQYF
clone size: -; D gene: -; V gene: TRBV7-3; J gene: TRBJ1-1; CDR3 DNA: TGTGCCAGCAGCTCTAACAGGGTCACTGAAGCTTTCTTT; CDR3 protein: CASSSNRVTEAFF
clone size: once; D gene: TRBD1; V gene: TRBV9; J gene: TRBJ1-2; CDR3 DNA: TGTGCCAGCAGCCCGCGGACAGGGGGGCCCTATGGCTACACCTTC; CDR3 protein: CASSPRTGGPYGYTF
clone size: -; D gene: -; V gene: TRBV5-4; J gene: TRBJ2-7; CDR3 DNA: TGTGCCAGCAGCTTTTTTCGAGGTAGCTACGAGCAGTACTTC; CDR3 protein: CASSFFRGSYEQYF
clone size: -; D gene: TRBD1; V gene: TRBV27; J gene: TRBJ2-3; CDR3 DNA: TGTGCCAGCAGTCTCGGTTGGACAGGAGAGGTAGATACGCAGTATTTT; CDR3 protein: CASSLGWTGEVDTQYF
clone size: -; D gene: -; V gene: TRBV19; J gene: TRBJ1-2; CDR3 DNA: TGTGCCAGTAGTATGGTGGGCGCAGGAAACTATGGCTACACCTTC; CDR3 protein: CASSMVGAGNYGYTF
clone size: -; D gene: TRBD1; V gene: TRBV5-1; J gene: TRBJ1-2; CDR3 DNA: TGCGCCAGCAGCACGGGACAGGGATTGATTGGCTACACCTTC; CDR3 protein: CASSTGQGLIGYTF
clone size: -; D gene: -; V gene: TRBV6-1; J gene: TRBJ1-6; CDR3 DNA: TGTGCCAGCAGTGAAGTTGGACAGTTGAATTCACCCCTCCACTTT; CDR3 protein: CASSEVGQLNSPLHF
clone size: -; D gene: TRBD1; V gene: TRBV7-9; J gene: TRBJ1-2; CDR3 DNA: TGTGCCAGCAGTTTGGACAGGGTTGCGACCTTGTATGAAGGAGGCTACACCTTC; CDR3 protein: CASSLDRVATLYEGGYTF
clone size: -; D gene: TRBD1; V gene: TRBV19; J gene: TRBJ1-2; CDR3 DNA: TGTGCCAGTAGTAATCGGGACAGGAGTGAGTATGGCTACACCTTC; CDR3 protein: CASSNRDRSEYGYTF
clone size: -; D gene: -; V gene: TRBV7-2; J gene: TRBJ1-5; CDR3 DNA: TGTGCCAGCAGTTTTGGCCCCGGGAGCCAGCCCCAGCATTTT; CDR3 protein: CASSFGPGSQPQHF
clone size: few; D gene: -; V gene: TRBV19; J gene: TRBJ1-6; CDR3 DNA: TGTGCCAGTAGTATAACGTGGGCAGCAGTAGATTCACCCCTCCACTTT; CDR3 protein: CASSITWAAVDSPLHF
clone size: few; D gene: TRBD2; V gene: TRBV7-2; J gene: TRBJ2-7; CDR3 DNA: TGTGCCAGCAGCCCACGTCCGGGGGGGGACTACGAGCAGTACTTC; CDR3 protein: CASSPRPGGDYEQYF
clone size: -; D gene: -; V gene: TRBV27; J gene: TRBJ1-4; CDR3 DNA: TGTGCCAGCAGTTACTATAGATTTTTCGGGGGGAAGTATGGACCTGAAAAACTGTTTTTT; CDR3 protein: CASSYYRFFGGKYGPEKLFF
clone size: -; D gene: -; V gene: TRBV2; J gene: TRBJ1-2; CDR3 DNA: TGTGCCAGTCCCCTTCTGGGGGCCTACTATGGCTACACCTTC; CDR3 protein: CASPLLGAYYGYTF
clone size: -; D gene: TRBD1; V gene: TRBV28; J gene: TRBJ1-2; CDR3 DNA: TGTGCCAGCACCTCCAGGGGGCGCTTTAGCTATGGCTACACCTTC; CDR3 protein: CASTSRGRFSYGYTF
clone size: -; D gene: -; V gene: TRBV5-1; J gene: TRBJ2-2; CDR3 DNA: TGCGCCAGCAGCTACGGTACGGGGGGCTCCACCGGGGAGCTGTTTTTT; CDR3 protein: CASSYGTGGSTGELFF
clone size: -; D gene: -; V gene: TRBV6-1; J gene: TRBJ1-2; CDR3 DNA: TGTGCCAGCACCGGGGTCGGGGAGCAGGACACCTTC; CDR3 protein: CASTGVGEQDTF
clone size: -; D gene: -; V gene: TRBV3-1/TRBV3-2; J gene: TRBJ1-2; CDR3 DNA: TGTGCCAGCAGCCCGGACAGCCCCACGGGGGGCTACACCTTC; CDR3 protein: CASSPDSPTGGYTF
clone size: once; D gene: -; V gene: TRBV28; J gene: TRBJ2-7; CDR3 DNA: TGTGCCAGCCTCTTTGGGGGGGCAGGTTACGAGCAGTACTTC; CDR3 protein: CASLFGGAGYEQYF
clone size: -; D gene: -; V gene: TRBV7-9; J gene: TRBJ2-7; CDR3 DNA: TGTGCCAGCAGCTTTAAAGTAGCCCAAAGCTCCTACGAGCAGTACTTC; CDR3 protein: CASSFKVAQSSYEQYF
clone size: -; D gene: TRBD2; V gene: TRBV12-3/TRBV12-4; J gene: TRBJ2-1; CDR3 DNA: TGTGCCAGCAGAGCGGGGGTCAATGAGCAGTTCTTC; CDR3 protein: CASRAGVNEQFF
clone size: -; D gene: TRBD1; V gene: TRBV11-2; J gene: TRBJ2-7; CDR3 DNA: TGTGCCAGCAGCTGGGCTAAGGACAGGGGGCCCGACGAGCAGTACTTC; CDR3 protein: CASSWAKDRGPDEQYF
clone size: -; D gene: TRBD1; V gene: TRBV6-5; J gene: TRBJ2-7; CDR3 DNA: TGTGCCAGCCGACAGGGTTTATCCTACGAGCAGTACTTC; CDR3 protein: CASRQGLSYEQYF
clone size: -; D gene: TRBD1; V gene: TRBV24-1; J gene: TRBJ1-2; CDR3 DNA: TGTGCCACCAGTGATGCTACAGGGGAGGAGAGAGGGGGCTATGGCTACACCTTC; CDR3 protein: CATSDATGEERGGYGYTF
clone size: -; D gene: -; V gene: TRBV6-5; J gene: TRBJ1-5; CDR3 DNA: TGTGCCAGCGGCCCGAGGGCGGCTCAGCCCCAGCATTTT; CDR3 protein: CASGPRAAQPQHF
clone size: once; D gene: -; V gene: TRBV5-4; J gene: TRBJ2-3; CDR3 DNA: TGTGCCAGCAGCTGGGACTTCCGCACAGATACGCAGTATTTT; CDR3 protein: CASSWDFRTDTQYF
clone size: -; D gene: TRBD1; V gene: TRBV18; J gene: TRBJ1-6; CDR3 DNA: TGTGCCAGCTCAACCCGACAGGGATATTCACCCCTCCACTTT; CDR3 protein: CASSTRQGYSPLHF